The subject of this entry is one T cell receptor (beta chain). Its antigen remains unknown. This table comes from immunoSEQ multiplex PCR, and its TCRdb copy is limited to in-frame clones, with some not included. The sample carries fewer than 120,000 clones, 94% recorded once. Timing groups of about 4 and about 12 weeks for second doses were pooled. This entry is derived from a study of T cell responses to AZD1222 COVID-19 vaccine. Study results and caveats: Breadth and depth of Spike-specific TCRs rose after two AZD1222 doses. Among vaccine-associated CD4 TCRs, coverage spanned spike, with dominance at 160-218 and 743-854. The donors showed a predominance of white British ancestry and of females, with possible underestimation of clonal diversity.

V lost 2 bases, J lost 1 base, and 11 bases lay in between. The CDR3 consists of 15 residues. CDR1 SNHLY and CDR2 FYNNEI come from the germline V gene. The sample was peripheral blood, taken 28 days after the second AZD1222 dose. This receptor was taken from an adult who received the AZD1222 COVID-19 vaccine. The J gene is TRBJ1-1, the V gene TRBV2, with D possibly TRBD1 on 5 matching bases. CDR3 nucleotides: TGTGCCAGCAGTGAACAGGGTGCGAGGAACACTGAAGCTTTCTTT. This encodes CASSEQGARNTEAFF.